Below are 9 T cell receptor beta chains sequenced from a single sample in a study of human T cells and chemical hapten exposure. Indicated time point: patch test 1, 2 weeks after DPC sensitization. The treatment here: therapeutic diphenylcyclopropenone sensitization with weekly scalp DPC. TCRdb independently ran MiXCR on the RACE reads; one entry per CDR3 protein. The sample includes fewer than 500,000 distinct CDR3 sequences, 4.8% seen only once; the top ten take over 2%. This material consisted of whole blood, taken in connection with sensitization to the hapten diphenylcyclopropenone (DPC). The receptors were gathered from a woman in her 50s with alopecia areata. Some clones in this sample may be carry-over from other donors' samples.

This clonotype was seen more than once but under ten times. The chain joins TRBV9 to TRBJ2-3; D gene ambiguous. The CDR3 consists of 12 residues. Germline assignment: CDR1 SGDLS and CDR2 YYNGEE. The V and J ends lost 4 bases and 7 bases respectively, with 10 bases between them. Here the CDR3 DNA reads TGTGCCAGCAGCACCCGCTCAAATACGCAGTATTTT. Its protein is CASSTRSNTQYF.

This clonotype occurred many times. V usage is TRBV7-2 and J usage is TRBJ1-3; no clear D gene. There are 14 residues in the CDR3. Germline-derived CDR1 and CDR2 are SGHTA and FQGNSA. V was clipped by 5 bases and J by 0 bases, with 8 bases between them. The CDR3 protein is CASSRTSSGNTIYF. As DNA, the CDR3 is TGTGCCAGCAGCCGGACGAGCTCTGGAAACACCATATATTTT.

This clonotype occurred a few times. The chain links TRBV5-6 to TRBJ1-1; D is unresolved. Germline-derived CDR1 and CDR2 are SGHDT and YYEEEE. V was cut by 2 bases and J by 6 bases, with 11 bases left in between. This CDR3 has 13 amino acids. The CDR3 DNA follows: TGTGCCAGCAGCTTAAGCCACGGGCCTGAAGCTTTCTTT. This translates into CASSLSHGPEAFF.

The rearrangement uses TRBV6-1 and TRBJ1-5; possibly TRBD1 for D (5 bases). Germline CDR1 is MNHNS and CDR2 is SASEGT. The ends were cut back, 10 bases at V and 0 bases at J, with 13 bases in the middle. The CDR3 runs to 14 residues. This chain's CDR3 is CATFRGDSNQPQHF. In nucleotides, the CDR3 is TGTGCCACCTTCCGGGGGGATAGCAATCAGCCCCAGCATTTT.

CDR3 bases: TGTGCCAGCAAGCGGTTGGAGACTGAGCAGTTCTTC. Protein product: CASKRLETEQFF. The rearrangement uses TRBV27 and TRBJ2-1; possibly TRBD2 for D (5 bases). Deletions cut 7 bases from V and 9 bases from J, with 13 bases between. The CDR3 consists of 12 residues. Germline V gives CDR1 MNHEY, CDR2 SMNVEV (reference sequence).

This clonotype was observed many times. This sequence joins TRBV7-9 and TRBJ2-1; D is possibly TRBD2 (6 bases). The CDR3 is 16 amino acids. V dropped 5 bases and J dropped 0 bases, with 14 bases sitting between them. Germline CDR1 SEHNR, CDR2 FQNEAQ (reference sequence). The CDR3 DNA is TGTGCCAGCAGCGGGGGACGGGGAGGCTCCTACAATGAGCAGTTCTTC. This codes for CASSGGRGGSYNEQFF.

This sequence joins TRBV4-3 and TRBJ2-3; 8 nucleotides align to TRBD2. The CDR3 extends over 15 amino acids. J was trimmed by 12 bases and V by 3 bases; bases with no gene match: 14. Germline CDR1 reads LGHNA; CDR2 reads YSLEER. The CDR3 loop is CASSHEPAAGDTQYF. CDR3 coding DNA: TGCGCCAGCAGCCACGAGCCGGCAGCGGGAGACACTCAGTATTTT.

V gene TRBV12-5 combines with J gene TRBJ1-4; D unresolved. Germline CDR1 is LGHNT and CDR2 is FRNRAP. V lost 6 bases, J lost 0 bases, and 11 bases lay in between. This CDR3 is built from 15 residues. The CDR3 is CASGLLPSTNEKLFF. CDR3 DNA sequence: TGTGCTAGTGGCCTCCTACCCTCAACTAATGAAAAACTGTTTTTT.

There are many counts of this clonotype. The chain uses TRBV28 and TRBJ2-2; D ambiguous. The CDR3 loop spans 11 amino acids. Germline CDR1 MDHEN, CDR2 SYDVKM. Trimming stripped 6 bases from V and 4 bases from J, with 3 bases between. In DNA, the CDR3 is TGTGCCAGCAGCGGCACCGGGGAGCTGTTTTTT. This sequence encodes CASSGTGELFF.